This TCR beta chain stems from a study of beta chain features in type 1 diabetes. Study results and caveats: For TCRB rearrangement, an influence of HLA type remained unresolved here. Patients and controls would share equally any PCR tilt toward shorter templates. Type 1 diabetes patients showed a moderate but significant shortening of TCRB CDR3s in all four CD4+ subsets.

The CDR3 is 16 residues long. Germline V gene lookup returns CDR1 ENHRY and CDR2 SYGVKD. The V end was cut by 8 bases, the J end by 1 base, with 15 bases between. Reverse transcribing all isolated RNA meant expressed TCRB transcripts were sequenced. Assay: immunoSEQ multiplex PCR; the TCRdb copy retains only in-frame clones and omits some. The table has roughly 500,000 clones, 30% seen once. Remarks on this clone: Its antigen is undetermined.

Over 95% purity was reached by all sorted populations. Sequencing was performed on naive CD4+ T cells from blood. The sequence came from a man younger than 30 in good health. The V gene is TRBV10-3, the J gene TRBJ2-6; D unclear. CDR3 amino acids: CAIPARAESGANVLTF. The CDR3 DNA follows: TGTGCCATCCCGGCCCGGGCGGAGTCTGGGGCCAACGTCCTGACTTTC.